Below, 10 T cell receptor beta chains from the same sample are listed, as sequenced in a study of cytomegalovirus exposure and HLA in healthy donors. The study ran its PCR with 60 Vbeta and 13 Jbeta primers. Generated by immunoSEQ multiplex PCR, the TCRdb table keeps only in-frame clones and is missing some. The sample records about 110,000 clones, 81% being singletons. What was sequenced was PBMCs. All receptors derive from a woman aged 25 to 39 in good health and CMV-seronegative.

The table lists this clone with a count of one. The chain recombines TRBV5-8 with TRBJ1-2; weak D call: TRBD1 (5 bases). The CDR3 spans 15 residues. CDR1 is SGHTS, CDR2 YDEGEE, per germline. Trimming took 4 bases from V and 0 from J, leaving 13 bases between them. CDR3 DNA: TGTGCCAGCAGCGAATGGACGGGGGCTAACTATGGCTACACCTTC. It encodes CASSEWTGANYGYTF.

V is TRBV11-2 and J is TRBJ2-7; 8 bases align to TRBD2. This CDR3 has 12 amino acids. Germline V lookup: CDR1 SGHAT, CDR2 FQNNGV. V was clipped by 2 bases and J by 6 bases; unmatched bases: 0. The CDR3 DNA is TGTGCCAGCAGCTTACTAGCGGGCGAGCAGTACTTC. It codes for CASSLLAGEQYF.

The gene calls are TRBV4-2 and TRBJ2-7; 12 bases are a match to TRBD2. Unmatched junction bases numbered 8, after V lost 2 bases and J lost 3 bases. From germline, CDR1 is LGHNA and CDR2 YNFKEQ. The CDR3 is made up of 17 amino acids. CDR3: CASSQTLAGGSHYEQYF. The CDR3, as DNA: TGTGCCAGCAGCCAAACTCTAGCGGGAGGGTCCCACTACGAGCAGTACTTC.

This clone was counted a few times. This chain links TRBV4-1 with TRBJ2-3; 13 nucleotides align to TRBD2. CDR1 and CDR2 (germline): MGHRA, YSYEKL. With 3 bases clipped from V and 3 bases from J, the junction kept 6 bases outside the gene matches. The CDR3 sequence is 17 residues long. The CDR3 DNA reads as TGCGCCAGCAGCCAGGAGACTAGCGGGAGGTCTACAGATACGCAGTATTTT. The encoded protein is CASSQETSGRSTDTQYF.

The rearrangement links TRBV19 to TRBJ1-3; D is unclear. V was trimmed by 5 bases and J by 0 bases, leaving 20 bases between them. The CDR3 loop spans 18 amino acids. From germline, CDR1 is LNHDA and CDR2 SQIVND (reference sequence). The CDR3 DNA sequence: TGTGCCAGTAGTCCGACTGGGTTTGGGTTCGGCTCTGGAAACACCATATATTTT. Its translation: CASSPTGFGFGSGNTIYF.

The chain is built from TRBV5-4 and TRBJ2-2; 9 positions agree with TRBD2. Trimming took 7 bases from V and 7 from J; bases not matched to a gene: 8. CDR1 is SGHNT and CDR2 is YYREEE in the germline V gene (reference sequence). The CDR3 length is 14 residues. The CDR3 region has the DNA TGTGCCAGCTCAACGGGACTAGCAGTCGGGGAGCTGTTTTTT. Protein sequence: CASSTGLAVGELFF.

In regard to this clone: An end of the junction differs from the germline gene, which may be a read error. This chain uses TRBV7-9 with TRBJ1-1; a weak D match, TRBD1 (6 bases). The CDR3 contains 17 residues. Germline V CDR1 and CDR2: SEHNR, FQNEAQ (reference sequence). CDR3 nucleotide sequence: TGTTCCAGCAGCGTCGGACAGCCTCTTAGAATGAACACTGAAGCTTTCTTT. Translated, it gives CSSSVGQPLRMNTEAFF.

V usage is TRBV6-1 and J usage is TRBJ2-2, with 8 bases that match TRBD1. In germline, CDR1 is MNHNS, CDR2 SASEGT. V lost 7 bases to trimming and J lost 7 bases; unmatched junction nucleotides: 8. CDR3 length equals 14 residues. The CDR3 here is CASTPQGAGGELFF. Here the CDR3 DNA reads TGTGCCAGCACCCCCCAGGGGGCCGGCGGGGAGCTGTTTTTT.

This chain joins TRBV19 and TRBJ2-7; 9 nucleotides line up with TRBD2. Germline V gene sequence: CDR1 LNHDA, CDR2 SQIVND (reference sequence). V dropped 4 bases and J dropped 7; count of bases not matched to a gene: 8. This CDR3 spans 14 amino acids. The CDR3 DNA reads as TGTGCCAGTAGTACGCTCCGTAGCGGGGGTGAGCAGTACTTC. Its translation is CASSTLRSGGEQYF.

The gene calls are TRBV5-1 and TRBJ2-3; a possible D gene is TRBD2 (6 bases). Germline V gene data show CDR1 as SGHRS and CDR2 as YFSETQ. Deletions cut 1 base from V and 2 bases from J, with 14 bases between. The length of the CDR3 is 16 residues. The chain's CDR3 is CASSLKAGQTTDTQYF. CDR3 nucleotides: TGCGCCAGCAGCTTGAAAGCGGGCCAAACCACAGATACGCAGTATTTT.